The next 2 T cell receptor beta chains were all read from a single sample in a study of blood T cell repertoires in COVID-19. TCRdb keeps only in-frame clones here, not all; method: immunoSEQ multiplex PCR. The sample records under 300,000 clones, roughly 84% being singletons. The sequenced material came from PBMCs or T cells enriched from blood (not recorded which). The origin of the receptors is a man aged 50 or older who had recovered from COVID-19.

The chain employs TRBV28 and TRBJ1-4; 7 nucleotides match TRBD1. There are 15 residues in the CDR3. Germline lookup yields CDR1 MDHEN and CDR2 SYDVKM. V was clipped by 5 bases and J by 8 bases; unmatched bases: 11. The CDR3, as DNA: TGTGCCAGCAGTCTCACACAGGGGCATCTAGAAAAACTGTTTTTT. Protein sequence: CASSLTQGHLEKLFF.

The gene calls are TRBV5-6 and TRBJ1-4, with D possibly matching TRBD1 (5 bases). The CDR3 runs 14 residues. Germline loops: CDR1 SGHDT, CDR2 YYEEEE. The ends were cut back, 2 bases at V and 7 bases at J, with 12 bases in the middle. The DNA of the CDR3 is TGTGCCAGCAGCTTAGGGGTGTTGGGTGAAAAACTGTTTTTT. This sequence encodes CASSLGVLGEKLFF.